The next 25 T cell receptor beta chains were all read from a single sample in a study of metastatic and nonmetastatic thyroid tumors (dated by TCRdb to the early 2020s). None of the patients had been given any treatment before thyroid surgery. Library preparation was by PCR. The data were produced on an Illumina HiSeq 4000. TCRdb applied fastp at Q25 and MiXCR to the public reads, then kept only in-frame beta chains. The sample yields under 45,000 clones; 35% to 40% were counted once. The top ten constitute over 20% of the sample. Sequencing was performed on tumor tissue. These receptors originate from a female donor with papillary thyroid cancer or a benign thyroid nodule (not recorded which). Some clones in this sample may be carry-over from other donors' samples.

This clone was seen a few times. V and J are TRBV12-3 or TRBV12-4 and TRBJ1-1, with D unresolved. V was trimmed by 5 bases and J by 5 bases, leaving 18 bases between them. The CDR3 loop spans 15 amino acids. The CDR3 region is CASSPRGSTKTEAFF. Here the CDR3 DNA reads TGTGCCAGCAGTCCTCGAGGGAGTACAAAGACTGAAGCTTTCTTT.

The chain couples TRBV6-2 or TRBV6-3 to TRBJ2-1, with D uncertain. V lost 2 bases and J 4 bases, leaving 3 bases between the germline ends. The CDR3 loop spans 12 amino acids. Germline V lookup: CDR1 MNHEY, CDR2 SVGEGT. As DNA, the CDR3 is TGTGCCAGCAGTTACGGGTACAATGAGCAGTTCTTC. This codes for CASSYGYNEQFF.

The chain has TRBV6-5 and TRBJ2-5, with a tentative D call TRBD1 (6 bases). The germline V gene has CDR1 MNHEY and CDR2 SVGAGI. This CDR3 is 12 amino acids long. The V end lost 11 bases, the J end lost 4 bases, and 14 bases lay between the germline ends. The DNA of the CDR3 is TGTGCCGCAGGGGTAGGGCCAGAGACCCAGTACTTC. Translated, it gives CAAGVGPETQYF.

The chain uses TRBV19 and TRBJ2-6; no firm D call. CDR1 and CDR2 (germline): LNHDA, SQIVND (reference sequence). The length of the CDR3 is 16 residues. V lost 7 bases, J lost 0 bases, and 13 bases lay in between. This CDR3 reads CASNSDHRSGANVLTF. The CDR3 DNA is TGTGCCAGTAATTCGGACCATCGCTCTGGGGCCAACGTCCTGACTTTC.

The J gene is TRBJ1-6, the V gene TRBV5-6; weak D call: TRBD1 (5 bases). Germline CDR1 is SGHDT and CDR2 is YYEEEE. The CDR3 has 16 residues. The V end lost 1 base, the J end lost 3 bases, and 11 bases lay between the germline ends. As DNA, the CDR3 is TGTGCCAGCAGCTTGACGGGGGAGTACTATAATTCACCCCTCCACTTT. Encoded protein: CASSLTGEYYNSPLHF.

This clone was counted between two and nine times. The V and J genes are TRBV28 and TRBJ1-3; 7 bases agree with TRBD1. There are 18 residues in the CDR3. The J segment lost 2 bases and the V segment lost 2 bases, leaving 12 bases of the junction unmatched. Germline assignment: CDR1 MDHEN and CDR2 SYDVKM. DNA for the CDR3: TGTGCCAGCAGTTTAGGTTTCTCGAGGGGGCTGGCTGGAAACACCATATATTTT. It is translated as CASSLGFSRGLAGNTIYF.

This clone is classed as medium-sized. Other DNA sequences of this sample code for an identical CDR3. The genes are TRBV6-1 and TRBJ2-7, with 11 bases aligning to TRBD2. CDR1 and CDR2 from the germline V gene are MNHNS and SASEGT. The CDR3 totals 16 residues. V lost 6 bases, J lost 3 bases, and 10 bases stayed unmatched. CDR3 sequence: CASSETYGTSGYEQYF. The CDR3 nucleotides are TGTGCCAGCAGCGAGACATATGGGACTAGCGGCTACGAGCAGTACTTC.

The chain combines TRBV5-1 with TRBJ2-3, with no clear D. The CDR3 extends over 13 amino acids. CDR1 SGHRS and CDR2 YFSETQ come from the germline V gene. The germline V and J ends were trimmed by 0 bases and 8 bases, with 10 bases remaining between them. The CDR3 sequence is CASSLAVAPTQYF. CDR3 bases: TGCGCCAGCAGCTTGGCGGTAGCCCCTACGCAGTATTTT.

The CDR3 region has the DNA TGTGCCAGCAGGATCCGGACAGGGGCTAACAATGAGCAGTTCTTC. Residues: CASRIRTGANNEQFF. The chain recombines TRBV5-5 with TRBJ2-1, with TRBD1 identical over 9 bases. The CDR3 is 15 residues long. The V gene end was trimmed by 5 bases and the J gene end by 5 bases; junction bases not matched to a gene: 8. Per the germline V gene, CDR1 is SGHKS and CDR2 is YYEKEE (reference sequence).

This clone was seen only a few times. V is TRBV12-3 or TRBV12-4 and J is TRBJ2-3, with D uncertain. The CDR3 runs to 11 residues. V lost 0 bases and J lost 10, with 5 bases in between. CDR3 DNA: TGTGCCAGCAGTTTAGCTGCGCCGCAGTATTTT. It yields the protein CASSLAAPQYF.

This chain joins TRBV11-1 and TRBJ2-7, with D perhaps assigned TRBD1 or TRBD2 (5 bases each). V was clipped by 5 bases and J by 5 bases, with 25 bases between them. This CDR3 region has 17 residues. The germline V gene has CDR1 SGHAT and CDR2 FQDESV (reference sequence). The CDR3 coding sequence is TGTGCCAGCAGCCTGGGGCGGAGCGGCCAATTTCCGGACGAGCAGTACTTC. It codes for CASSLGRSGQFPDEQYF.

V is TRBV6-1 and J is TRBJ2-7, with TRBD2 matching 8 bases. The CDR3 covers 16 residues. Germline V CDR1 and CDR2: MNHNS, SASEGT. The V segment lost 4 bases and the J segment 6 bases; nucleotides outside the gene matches: 14. Written as DNA, the CDR3 is TGTGCCAGCAGTGCCGCCGGGACTAGAGGTTCGAGCGAGCAGTACTTC. It specifies CASSAAGTRGSSEQYF.

V is TRBV6-1 and J is TRBJ1-2, with 12 bases fitting TRBD1. V lost 6 bases, J lost 6 bases, and 5 bases stayed unmatched. The CDR3 is 14 residues long. CDR1 and CDR2 from the germline V gene are MNHNS and SASEGT. The CDR3 DNA sequence: TGTGCCAGCAGGGGGGACAGGGGGCGAGATGGCTACACCTTC. Protein: CASRGDRGRDGYTF.

The rearrangement joins TRBV6-1 to TRBJ2-2; no definite D call. V shed 4 bases and J shed 6 bases, with 15 bases lying between them. The CDR3 extends over 15 amino acids. CDR1 and CDR2 from the germline V gene are MNHNS and SASEGT. CDR3 in DNA: TGTGCCAGCAGTGTCATTGCAGGTGGGGCCGGGGAGCTGTTTTTT. Its translation: CASSVIAGGAGELFF.

This sequence joins TRBV6-1 and TRBJ1-1; D unresolved. CDR1 and CDR2 from the germline V gene are MNHNS and SASEGT. CDR3 size: 13 residues. The germline V and J ends were trimmed by 6 bases and 4 bases, with 12 bases remaining between them. As DNA, the CDR3 is TGTGCCAGCAGACGGAATGAGGGCACTGAAGCTTTCTTT. Its protein is CASRRNEGTEAFF.

The chain combines TRBV7-9 with TRBJ1-2, with D uncertain. Germline CDR1 SEHNR, CDR2 FQNEAQ (reference sequence). The CDR3 covers 14 residues. The V end lost 1 base, the J end lost 3 bases, and 9 bases lay between the germline ends. The CDR3 sequence is CASSLGGSDYGYTF. The CDR3 DNA sequence: TGTGCCAGCAGCTTAGGAGGGTCTGACTATGGCTACACCTTC.

This chain connects TRBV6-2 or TRBV6-3 to TRBJ2-5; D is possibly TRBD1 or TRBD2 (6 bases each). Germline V gene lookup returns CDR1 MNHEY and CDR2 SVGEGT. The CDR3 length is 15 residues. The V and J ends lost 0 bases and 5 bases respectively, with 13 bases between them. The CDR3 region is CASSYSSSGAETQYF. The CDR3 bases are TGTGCCAGCAGTTACTCGTCTTCGGGGGCGGAGACCCAGTACTTC.

This clone has just a few counts. This sequence joins TRBV7-3 and TRBJ2-2; 8 nucleotides align to TRBD1. V lost 5 bases and J lost 4; bases outside the gene matches: 3. The CDR3 has 14 amino acids. The germline V gene encodes CDR1 SGHTA and CDR2 FQGTGA. The CDR3 sequence: CASSKQGGTGELFF. The CDR3 bases are TGTGCCAGCAGCAAACAGGGGGGCACCGGGGAGCTGTTTTTT.

This chain connects TRBV4-2 to TRBJ2-1; TRBD2 matches at 10 bases. The CDR3 contains 16 residues. CDR1 LGHNA and CDR2 YNFKEQ come from the germline V gene. The V gene end was trimmed by 0 bases and the J gene end by 8 bases; junction bases not matched to a gene: 7. Here the CDR3 reads CASSQEGAGGPDEQFF. The CDR3 DNA follows: TGTGCCAGCAGCCAAGAAGGAGCGGGGGGGCCCGATGAGCAGTTCTTC.

The genes are TRBV10-1 and TRBJ2-3; TRBD1 is a possible D gene (6 bases). The germline gives CDR1 WNHNN, CDR2 SYGVQD (reference sequence). Trimming took off 5 bases at V and 2 bases at J, with 14 bases between the two ends. The CDR3 is made up of 15 amino acids. CDR3 in amino acids: CASSPGTQHTDTQYF. The CDR3 nucleotides read TGCGCCAGCAGTCCCGGGACACAACACACAGATACGCAGTATTTT.

This clone qualifies as medium-sized. This chain links TRBV5-1 with TRBJ2-7, with 7 bases that match TRBD1. CDR3 length: 14 residues. The V segment lost 3 bases and the J segment 3 bases; nucleotides outside the gene matches: 6. Germline loops: CDR1 SGHRS, CDR2 YFSETQ. CDR3 residues: CASSWGQIDYEQYF. The DNA for the CDR3 is TGCGCCAGCAGCTGGGGACAGATCGACTACGAGCAGTACTTC.

The J gene is TRBJ2-1, the V gene TRBV20-1; tentative D call: TRBD1 (6 bases). V lost 5 bases to trimming and J lost 0 bases, with 17 bases between them. Germline CDR1 DFQATT, CDR2 SNEGSKA (reference sequence). CDR3 size: 16 residues. The CDR3 loop reads CSAQSPRGSSYNEQFF. CDR3 DNA: TGCAGTGCTCAATCTCCCAGGGGTAGCTCCTACAATGAGCAGTTCTTC.

The rearrangement uses TRBV6-1 and TRBJ2-1; D call uncertain. Per the germline V gene, CDR1 is MNHNS and CDR2 is SASEGT. The CDR3 is 13 residues long. V was pared by 3 bases and J by 10 bases, with 13 bases between. CDR3 amino acids: CASSDFPDLEQFF. DNA of the CDR3: TGTGCCAGCAGTGATTTTCCCGACCTGGAGCAGTTCTTC.

This clone came up a few times. V is TRBV4-1 and J is TRBJ1-5; maybe TRBD1 (5 bases). Deletions cut 3 bases from V and 0 bases from J, with 9 bases between. The germline V gene encodes CDR1 MGHRA and CDR2 YSYEKL. There are 15 residues in the CDR3. The CDR3 bases are TGCGCCAGCAGCCAGGGGACGAATAGCAATCAGCCCCAGCATTTT. This translates into CASSQGTNSNQPQHF.

This clone was counted between two and nine times. The V gene is TRBV2, the J gene TRBJ2-7; TRBD1 might be the D (7 bases). This CDR3 spans 14 amino acids. CDR1 is SNHLY, CDR2 FYNNEI, per germline. Deletions cut 6 bases from V and 2 bases from J, with 14 bases between. This CDR3 reads CASRFRGETYEQYF. CDR3 bases: TGTGCCAGCAGATTCAGGGGGGAAACCTACGAGCAGTACTTC.